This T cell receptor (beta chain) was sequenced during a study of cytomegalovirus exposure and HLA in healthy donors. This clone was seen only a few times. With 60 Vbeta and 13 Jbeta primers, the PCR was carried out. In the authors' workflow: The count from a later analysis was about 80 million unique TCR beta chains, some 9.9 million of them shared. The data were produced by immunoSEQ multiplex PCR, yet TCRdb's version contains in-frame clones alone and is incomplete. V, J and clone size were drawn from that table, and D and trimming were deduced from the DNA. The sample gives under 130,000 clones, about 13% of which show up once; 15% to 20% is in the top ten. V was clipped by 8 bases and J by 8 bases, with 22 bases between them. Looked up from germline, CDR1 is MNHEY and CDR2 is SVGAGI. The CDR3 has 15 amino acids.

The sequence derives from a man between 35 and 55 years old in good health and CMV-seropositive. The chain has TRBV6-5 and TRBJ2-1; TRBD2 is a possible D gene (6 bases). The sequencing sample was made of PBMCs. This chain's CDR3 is CASRITGNREHEQFF. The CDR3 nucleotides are TGTGCCAGCCGCATTACCGGAAACCGGGAGCATGAGCAGTTCTTC.